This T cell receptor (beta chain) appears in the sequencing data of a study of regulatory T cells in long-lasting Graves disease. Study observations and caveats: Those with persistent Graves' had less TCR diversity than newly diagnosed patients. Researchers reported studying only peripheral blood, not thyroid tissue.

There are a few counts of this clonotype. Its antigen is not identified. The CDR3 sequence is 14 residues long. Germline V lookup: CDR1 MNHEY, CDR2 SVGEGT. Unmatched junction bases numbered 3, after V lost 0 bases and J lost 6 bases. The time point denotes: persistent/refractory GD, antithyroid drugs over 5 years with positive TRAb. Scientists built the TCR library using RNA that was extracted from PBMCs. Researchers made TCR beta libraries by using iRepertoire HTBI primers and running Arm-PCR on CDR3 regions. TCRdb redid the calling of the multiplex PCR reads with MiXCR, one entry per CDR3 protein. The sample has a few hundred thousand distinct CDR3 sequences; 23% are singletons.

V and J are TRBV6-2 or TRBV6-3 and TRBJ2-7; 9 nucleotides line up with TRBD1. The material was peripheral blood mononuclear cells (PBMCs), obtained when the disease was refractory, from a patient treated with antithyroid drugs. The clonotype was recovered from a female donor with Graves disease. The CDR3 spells CASSYSQGAGEQYF. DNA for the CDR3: TGTGCCAGCAGTTACTCACAGGGGGCGGGCGAGCAGTACTTC.